This T cell receptor (beta chain) emerged from a study of OX40 agonist ivuxolimab in advanced cancers. Study-wide background: In three patients, partial responses were observed, one with hepatocellular carcinoma and two with cutaneous melanoma. Regarding the study as a whole: On average, CD8+ T cells had more expanded clones than CD4+.

If patients had autoimmune disease history or systemic immunosuppression, they were excluded. Repertoires were generated with immunoSEQ multiplex PCR, while TCRdb's copy carries only in-frame clones and drops some. The profile covers over 20,000 clones, with roughly 85% appearing a single time and about a sixth taken by the ten largest. Concerning this clone itself: Its antigen is still unknown.

Trimming took off 6 bases at V and 8 bases at J, with 11 bases between the two ends. The CDR3 sequence is 12 residues long. CDR1 is MNHEY, CDR2 SVGAGI, per germline. Sequencing used CD4+ or CD8+ T cells sorted from blood, obtained in a trial of the OX40 agonist ivuxolimab. The rearrangement joins TRBV6-5 to TRBJ1-5; D is unresolved. This TCR came from an adult with an advanced solid tumor such as melanoma, head and neck, liver or kidney cancer. CDR3 protein: CASSNMLEPQHF. In nucleotides, the CDR3 is TGTGCCAGCAGCAACATGCTCGAGCCCCAGCATTTT.